This TCR beta chain was identified during a study of beta chain features in type 1 diabetes. This clone has a handful of counts. Its target is unknown. Study observations and caveats: For type 1 diabetes patients, VDJ junctions showed fewer insertions and more deletions. Shortening of TCRB CDR3s, moderate but significant, appeared in all four CD4+ subsets of Type 1 diabetes patients.

Sequenced material consisted of expressed TCRB transcripts (all of the isolated RNA was reverse transcribed). The method was immunoSEQ multiplex PCR; TCRdb's version includes in-frame clones alone and lacks a portion of them. The sample includes 330,000 or so clones, 15% to 20% of them seen just once. Germline CDR1 SGDLS, CDR2 YYNGEE. V lost 0 bases, J lost 0 bases, and 9 bases lay in between. The CDR3 runs 16 residues. This TCR was sampled from a woman aged 18-29 years in good health. The rearrangement links TRBV9 to TRBJ2-2; D gene unclear. The specimen was naive CD4+ T cells from blood. This CDR3 reads CASSVGATSNTGELFF. For the CDR3, the DNA is TGTGCCAGCAGCGTAGGCGCGACATCGAACACCGGGGAGCTGTTTTTT.